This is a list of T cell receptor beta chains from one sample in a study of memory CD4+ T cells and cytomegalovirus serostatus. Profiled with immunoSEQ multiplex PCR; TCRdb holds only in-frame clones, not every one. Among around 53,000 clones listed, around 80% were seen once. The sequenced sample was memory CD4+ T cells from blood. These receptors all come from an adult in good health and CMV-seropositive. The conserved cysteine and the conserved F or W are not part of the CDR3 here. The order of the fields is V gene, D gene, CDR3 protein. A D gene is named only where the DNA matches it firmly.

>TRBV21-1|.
ASSFLLAGFPGELF
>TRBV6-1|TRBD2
ASIAGGPGETQY
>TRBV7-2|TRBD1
ASSLYETGGYEQY
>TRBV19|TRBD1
ATKRQGMDNEQF
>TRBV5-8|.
ASSPDGLLINQPQH
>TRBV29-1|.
SVEPAGRETQY
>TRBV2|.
ASRLLGAQNEQF
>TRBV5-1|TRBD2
ASTAGGYGETQY
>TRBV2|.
ASSTQLGGYT
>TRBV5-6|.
ASSFFRISGANVLT
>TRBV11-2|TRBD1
ASSLEWTGVPYEQY
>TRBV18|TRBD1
ASSPIPGTGVEQY
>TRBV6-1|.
ASSERDTQY
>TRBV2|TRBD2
ASRAGGAVPYEQY
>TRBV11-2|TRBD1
ASSFSGTGRTEAF
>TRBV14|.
ASSHQGNTEAF
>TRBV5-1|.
ASSWGESTGELF
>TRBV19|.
ASSMGPQETQY
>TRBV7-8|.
ASSETEGHETQY
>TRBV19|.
ASSPRGRRETQY
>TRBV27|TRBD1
ASRGQGANNQPQH
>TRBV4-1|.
ASSQEGRSGNTIY
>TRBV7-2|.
ASSLAGGVNTEAF
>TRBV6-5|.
ASSYGGKYEQY
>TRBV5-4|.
ASSLDYDTQY
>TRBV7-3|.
ASSLGRNTEAF
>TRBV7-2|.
ASSDGVHSNQPQH
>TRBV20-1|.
SAGQDTQY
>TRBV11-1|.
ASSMTGGLARQPQH
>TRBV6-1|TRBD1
ASSPGQLNTGELF
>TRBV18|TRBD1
ASSPTGSRLGTEAF
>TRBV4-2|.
ASSQDFRSNQPQH
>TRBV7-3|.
ASSPQGGAGTQY
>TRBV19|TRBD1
ASSNSGTGVGYT
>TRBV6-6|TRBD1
ASSYRQGSYGYT
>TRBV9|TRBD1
ASSPQGQSIEAF
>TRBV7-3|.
ASSQMAGAGNTIY
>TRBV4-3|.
ASSHGSSDEQY
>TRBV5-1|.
ASSLGEAEAF
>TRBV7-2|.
ASSAGRGLVAEAF
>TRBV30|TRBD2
AWGLAGGDTQY
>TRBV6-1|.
ASSAWGVGSGNTIY